The 4 T cell receptor beta chains given below trace back to one sample, sequenced in a study of cytomegalovirus exposure and HLA in healthy donors. This PCR relied on a set of 60 Vbeta primers and 13 Jbeta primers. Libraries were prepared by immunoSEQ multiplex PCR; TCRdb keeps only in-frame clonotypes and omits some of them. In the table there are 95,000 to 100,000 clones, 70% to 80% of which are singletons. The source material was PBMCs. Receptors were obtained from a man aged 40-55 years in good health and CMV-seronegative.

The count of this clone is one. This chain uses TRBV5-1 with TRBJ2-7; 10 bases agree with TRBD1. There are 14 residues in the CDR3. Germline assignment: CDR1 SGHRS and CDR2 YFSETQ. J lost 1 base, V lost 4 bases, and 2 bases had no gene match. The CDR3 reads CASSGDRGSYEQYF. Here the CDR3 DNA reads TGCGCCAGCAGCGGGGACAGGGGTTCCTACGAGCAGTACTTC.

This clone was counted once. This chain joins TRBV9 and TRBJ2-3; no definite D call. The germline V gene has CDR1 SGDLS and CDR2 YYNGEE. The CDR3 loop spans 15 amino acids. Between the trimmed V and J ends, which lost 0 bases and 2 bases, there was a span of 10 bases. The CDR3 coding sequence is TGTGCCAGCAGCGTAGGCGGCGGAACCACAGATACGCAGTATTTT. Translating it yields CASSVGGGTTDTQYF.

The chain employs TRBV19 and TRBJ2-3, with D possibly TRBD2 on 5 matching bases. V dropped 5 bases and J dropped 5 bases, with 14 bases sitting between them. Germline CDR1 and CDR2: LNHDA and SQIVND (reference sequence). There are 14 residues in the CDR3. The CDR3 DNA reads as TGTGCCAGTAGTCTGGGAGTAGCAGTAGATACGCAGTATTTT. Its protein is CASSLGVAVDTQYF.

The chain uses TRBV30 and TRBJ2-7; D is perhaps TRBD2 (6 bases). V lost 4 bases to trimming and J lost 0 bases, with 16 bases between them. The CDR3 has 15 residues. The germline CDR1 and CDR2 sequences are GTSNPN and SVGIG (reference sequence). The CDR3 is CAWTRLGGNSYEQYF. The CDR3 DNA follows: TGTGCCTGGACCAGGCTAGGCGGGAACTCCTACGAGCAGTACTTC.